The 20 T cell receptor beta chains listed next were all sequenced from one sample in a study of cytomegalovirus exposure and HLA in healthy donors. The study ran its PCR with 60 Vbeta and 13 Jbeta primers. Sequencing was performed with immunoSEQ multiplex PCR; in TCRdb, only in-frame clones are kept and a portion is missing. The table includes over 150,000 clones, less than 80% detected once. The sequenced material came from PBMCs. The receptor set was obtained from a middle-aged man in good health and CMV-seronegative.

This clone was seen a handful of times. The V and J genes are TRBV7-9 and TRBJ2-7, with a tentative D call TRBD2 (5 bases). The CDR3 contains 14 residues. Germline V gene data show CDR1 as SEHNR and CDR2 as FQNEAQ (reference sequence). The V end lost 5 bases, the J end lost 2 bases, and 13 bases lay between the germline ends. The CDR3 here is CASSRDGETYEQYF. The CDR3 DNA reads TGTGCCAGCAGCCGGGATGGCGAAACCTACGAGCAGTACTTC.

The CDR3 region is CASRRGNNSPLHF. CDR3 in DNA: TGTGCCAGTAGAAGGGGGAACAATTCACCCCTCCACTTT. The chain carries TRBV19 and TRBJ1-6; the D gene is possibly TRBD1 (6 bases). Germline CDR1 LNHDA, CDR2 SQIVND (reference sequence). This CDR3 is built from 13 residues. Trimming took 6 bases from V and 7 from J, leaving 10 bases between them.

V and J are TRBV4-2 and TRBJ2-7; TRBD2 aligns across 8 bases. V shed 3 bases and J 8 bases; nucleotides not matched to a gene: 9. The germline V gene encodes CDR1 LGHNA and CDR2 YNFKEQ. The CDR3 totals 14 residues. The CDR3 sequence is CASSQVGGASKQYF. Written as DNA, the CDR3 is TGTGCCAGCAGCCAGGTCGGGGGGGCCAGTAAGCAGTACTTC.

V is TRBV7-3 and J is TRBJ2-7; 10 nucleotides align to TRBD1. Germline assignment: CDR1 SGHTA and CDR2 FQGTGA. The CDR3 contains 16 residues. The V gene end was trimmed by 0 bases and the J gene end by 0 bases; junction bases not matched to a gene: 2. CDR3 sequence (DNA): TGTGCCAGCAGCTTAACGGGACAGGGGTCCTCCTACGAGCAGTACTTC. Translating gives CASSLTGQGSSYEQYF.

Concerning this clone itself: Germline and junction disagree at one end, which may indicate a read error. V usage is TRBV9 and J usage is TRBJ2-2; 10 positions match TRBD2. The length of the CDR3 is 15 residues. Per the germline V gene, CDR1 is SGDLS and CDR2 is YYNGEE. The CDR3 sequence: CASRVAGGNTGELFF. The CDR3 DNA sequence: TGTGCCAGCAGGGTAGCGGGGGGGAACACCGGGGAGCTGTTTTTT.

CDR3: CASSNQQGVIPYNEQFF. The CDR3 region has the DNA TGTGCCAGCTCAAACCAGCAGGGGGTTATCCCCTACAATGAGCAGTTCTTC. The genes are TRBV18 and TRBJ2-1; 7 bases match TRBD1. J lost 2 bases, V lost 5 bases, and 12 bases had no gene match. The CDR3 runs 17 residues. The germline V gene has CDR1 KGHSH and CDR2 LQKENI.

V is TRBV7-9 and J is TRBJ2-7; 8 bases are a match to TRBD1. Germline values: CDR1 SEHNR, CDR2 FQNEAQ (reference sequence). J was trimmed by 6 bases and V by 6 bases; bases with no gene match: 4. CDR3 length equals 12 residues. This CDR3 reads CASSWTGLEQYF. The CDR3 region has the DNA TGTGCCAGCAGTTGGACAGGGCTCGAGCAGTACTTC.

J is TRBJ2-1 and V is TRBV5-4; tentatively, D is TRBD2 (6 bases). V lost 7 bases, J lost 6 bases, and 14 bases lay in between. The CDR3 contains 13 residues. Germline V gene lookup returns CDR1 SGHNT and CDR2 YYREEE (reference sequence). CDR3 DNA sequence: TGTGCCAGCGGGGGGTCGCGGGCCAATGAGCAGTTCTTC. Protein: CASGGSRANEQFF.

The V and J genes are TRBV6-6 and TRBJ2-7; 7 bases match TRBD1. V lost 6 bases to trimming and J lost 2 bases; unmatched junction nucleotides: 7. Germline values: CDR1 MNHNY, CDR2 SVGAGI (reference sequence). This CDR3 has 14 amino acids. This CDR3 reads CASRSDRITYEQYF. CDR3 bases: TGTGCCAGCAGATCGGACAGGATAACCTACGAGCAGTACTTC.

In this sample, this clone turned up a few times. The chain has TRBV6-4 and TRBJ2-3; 13 bases align to TRBD2. Trimming took 2 bases from V and 4 from J; bases not matched to a gene: 0. The length of the CDR3 is 15 residues. Germline-derived CDR1 and CDR2 are MRHNA and SNTAGT. The CDR3: CASSDTSGGADTQYF. CDR3 coding DNA: TGTGCCAGCAGTGACACTAGCGGGGGGGCAGATACGCAGTATTTT.

V gene TRBV10-3 combines with J gene TRBJ2-7; D is unclear. CDR3 length: 14 residues. V lost 3 bases and J lost 0, with 9 bases in between. The V gene's germline CDR1 is ENHRY and CDR2 SYGVKD. CDR3 protein: CAISDIYTSYEQYF. DNA of the CDR3: TGTGCCATCAGTGATATTTACACCTCCTACGAGCAGTACTTC.

As concerns this clone: Compared with germline, one end of the junction differs, possibly owing to a read error. The rearrangement joins TRBV4-2 to TRBJ1-1; TRBD1 matches at 7 bases. There are 14 residues in the CDR3. Germline V gives CDR1 LGHNA, CDR2 YNFKEQ. The chain's CDR3 is CANSQVQGRTEAFF. CDR3 bases: TGTGCCAACAGCCAAGTACAGGGGAGGACTGAAGCTTTCTTT.

The chain recombines TRBV7-2 with TRBJ1-5, with D possibly TRBD1 on 5 matching bases. V was trimmed by 2 bases and J by 6 bases, leaving 17 bases between them. Per the germline V gene, CDR1 is SGHTA and CDR2 is FQGNSA. The CDR3 contains 16 residues. The CDR3: CASSLTLGRGTQPQHF. CDR3 coding DNA: TGTGCCAGCAGCTTAACCCTTGGCCGGGGGACTCAGCCCCAGCATTTT.

V usage is TRBV27 and J usage is TRBJ2-7; TRBD1 is a possible D gene (5 bases). Deletions cut 4 bases from V and 0 bases from J, with 16 bases between. The CDR3 extends over 16 amino acids. Per the germline V gene, CDR1 is MNHEY and CDR2 is SMNVEV (reference sequence). Written as DNA, the CDR3 is TGTGCCAGCAGTTCCATTCGACAGATCAGCTCCTACGAGCAGTACTTC. Its protein is CASSSIRQISSYEQYF.

The genes are TRBV6-1 and TRBJ1-1; the D is unclear. V was trimmed by 6 bases and J by 2 bases, leaving 16 bases between them. CDR1 is MNHNS and CDR2 is SASEGT in the germline V gene. CDR3 length: 15 residues. CDR3 protein: CASRRTDGINTEAFF. The DNA of the CDR3 is TGTGCCAGCAGGCGGACGGACGGGATAAACACTGAAGCTTTCTTT.

The chain uses TRBV5-1 and TRBJ2-3; 9 nucleotides line up with TRBD1. This CDR3 has 16 residues. Germline V lookup: CDR1 SGHRS, CDR2 YFSETQ. With 3 bases clipped from V and 2 bases from J, the junction kept 7 bases outside the gene matches. The CDR3 protein is CASSSGGTGNTDTQYF. The CDR3 region has the DNA TGCGCCAGCAGCTCAGGGGGGACAGGGAACACAGATACGCAGTATTTT.

This clone was found once. This sequence joins TRBV6-5 and TRBJ2-7, with 8 bases that match TRBD2. J was trimmed by 4 bases and V by 5 bases; bases with no gene match: 10. CDR1 MNHEY and CDR2 SVGAGI come from the germline V gene. The CDR3 totals 15 residues. The CDR3 sequence: CASSPTAGGNYEQYF. CDR3 nucleotides: TGTGCCAGCAGTCCAACCGCGGGGGGAAATTACGAGCAGTACTTC.

The genes are TRBV28 and TRBJ2-5; 7 bases agree with TRBD2. The CDR3 extends over 14 amino acids. Unmatched junction bases numbered 9, after V lost 6 bases and J lost 5 bases. CDR1 and CDR2 (germline): MDHEN, SYDVKM. Written as DNA, the CDR3 is TGTGCCAGCAGAATCCTAGCGGAGGTTGAGACCCAGTACTTC. Its translation is CASRILAEVETQYF.

This sequence joins TRBV15 and TRBJ1-2; the D is unclear. The CDR3 loop spans 18 amino acids. The germline CDR1 and CDR2 sequences are LNHNV and YYDKDF (reference sequence). Trimming removed 0 bases at V and 2 bases at J, with 19 bases between. DNA of the CDR3: TGTGCCACCAGCAGAGATTTAGGCGGGGTGAAAGAAAACTATGGCTACACCTTC. Translation: CATSRDLGGVKENYGYTF.

The V call is TRBV11-3, the J call TRBJ2-2, with a weak D call TRBD2 (7 bases). The CDR3 runs 15 residues. From germline, CDR1 is SGHNT and CDR2 YENEEA. Between the trimmed V and J ends, which lost 5 bases and 7 bases, there was a span of 17 bases. The CDR3 is CASSQEGGSGGELFF. The CDR3 coding sequence is TGTGCCAGCAGCCAAGAGGGGGGGTCCGGCGGGGAGCTGTTTTTT.